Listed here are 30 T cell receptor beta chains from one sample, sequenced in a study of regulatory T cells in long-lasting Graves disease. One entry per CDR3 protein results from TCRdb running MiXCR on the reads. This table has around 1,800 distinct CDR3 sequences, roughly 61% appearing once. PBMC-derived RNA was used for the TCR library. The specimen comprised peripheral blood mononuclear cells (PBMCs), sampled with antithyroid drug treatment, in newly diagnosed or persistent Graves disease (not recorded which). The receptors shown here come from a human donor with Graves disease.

This CDR3 reads CASSWGYRGGSSYEQYF. Written as DNA, the CDR3 is TGCGCCAGCAGCTGGGGTTACAGGGGAGGCAGCTCCTACGAGCAGTACTTC. This sequence joins TRBV5-1 and TRBJ2-7; D perhaps matches TRBD1 (7 bases). CDR1 is SGHRS and CDR2 is YFSETQ in the germline V gene. The CDR3 has 17 amino acids. V lost 3 bases and J 0 bases, leaving 19 bases between the germline ends. Based on the CDR3 plus reference TRBV5-1 and TRBJ2-7, the full variable domain is KAGVTQTPRYLIKTRGQQVTLSCSPISGHRSVSWYQQTPGQGLQFLFEYFSETQRNKGNFPGRFSGRQFSNSRSEMNVSTLELGDSALYLCASSWGYRGGSSYEQYFGPGTRLTVT.

The CDR3 loop is CASSLRAGGVYEQYF. CDR3 DNA: TGTGCCAGCAGCTTACGAGCGGGGGGGGTCTACGAGCAGTACTTC. The chain combines TRBV13 with TRBJ2-7; 10 nucleotides line up with TRBD2. The CDR3 is made up of 15 amino acids. Germline V gene data show CDR1 as PRHDT and CDR2 as FYEKMQ (reference sequence). Trimming at V came to 2 bases and at J to 3 bases, leaving 4 bases not matched to a gene.

The CDR3 DNA reads TGTGCCAGCAGCGTAAGCGGGGAGGTTATGAACACTGAAGCTTTCTTT. Translating gives CASSVSGEVMNTEAFF. V gene TRBV9 combines with J gene TRBJ1-1, with D hard to call. V was trimmed by 1 base and J by 0 bases, leaving 13 bases between them. Germline CDR1 and CDR2: SGDLS and YYNGEE. CDR3 length: 16 amino acids.

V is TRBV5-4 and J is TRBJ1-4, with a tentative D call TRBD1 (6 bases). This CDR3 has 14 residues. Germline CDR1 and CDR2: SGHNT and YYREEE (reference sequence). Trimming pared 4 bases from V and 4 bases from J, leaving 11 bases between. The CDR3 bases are TGTGCCAGCAGCCCGGACAGTATTAATGAAAAACTGTTTTTT. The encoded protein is CASSPDSINEKLFF.

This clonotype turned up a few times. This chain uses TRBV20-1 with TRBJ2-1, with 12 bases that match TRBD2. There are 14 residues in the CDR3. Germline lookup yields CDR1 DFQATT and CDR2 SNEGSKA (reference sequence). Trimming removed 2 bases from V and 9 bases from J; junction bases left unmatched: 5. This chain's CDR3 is CSARPSGGAFEQFF. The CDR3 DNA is TGCAGTGCTAGACCTAGCGGGGGGGCTTTTGAGCAGTTCTTC.

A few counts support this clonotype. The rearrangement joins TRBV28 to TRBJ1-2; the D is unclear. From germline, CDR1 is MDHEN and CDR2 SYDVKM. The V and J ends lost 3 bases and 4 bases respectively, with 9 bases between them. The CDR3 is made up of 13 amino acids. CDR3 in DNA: TGTGCCAGCAGTTTCAGAATAACCTATGGCTACACCTTC. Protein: CASSFRITYGYTF.

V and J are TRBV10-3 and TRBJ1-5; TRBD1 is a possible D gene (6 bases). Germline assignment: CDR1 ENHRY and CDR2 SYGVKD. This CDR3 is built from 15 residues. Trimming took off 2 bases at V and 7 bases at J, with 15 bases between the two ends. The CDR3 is CAISESWGLRQPQHF. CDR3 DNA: TGTGCCATCAGTGAGAGTTGGGGGCTCAGACAGCCCCAGCATTTT.

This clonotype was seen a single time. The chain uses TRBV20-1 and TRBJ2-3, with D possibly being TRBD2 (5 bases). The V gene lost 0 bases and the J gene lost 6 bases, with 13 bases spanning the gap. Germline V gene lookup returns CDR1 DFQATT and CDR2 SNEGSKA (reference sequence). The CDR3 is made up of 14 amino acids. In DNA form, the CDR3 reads TGCAGTGCTAGAGATGGAGGTCTCCCCGATACGCAGTATTTT. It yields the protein CSARDGGLPDTQYF.

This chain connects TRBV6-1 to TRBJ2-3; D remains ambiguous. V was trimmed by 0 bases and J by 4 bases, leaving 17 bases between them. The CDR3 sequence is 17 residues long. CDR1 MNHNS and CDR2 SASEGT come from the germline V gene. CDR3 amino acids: CASSEARLVSVSDTQYF. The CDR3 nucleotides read TGTGCCAGCAGTGAAGCGCGGCTAGTTTCTGTTTCAGATACGCAGTATTTT.

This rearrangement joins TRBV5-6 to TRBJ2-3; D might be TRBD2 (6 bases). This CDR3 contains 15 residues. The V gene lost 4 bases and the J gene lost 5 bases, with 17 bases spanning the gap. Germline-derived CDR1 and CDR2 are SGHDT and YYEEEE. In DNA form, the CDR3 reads TGTGCCAGCAGCCCCGGGACTTTATCGCTAGATACGCAGTATTTT. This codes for CASSPGTLSLDTQYF.

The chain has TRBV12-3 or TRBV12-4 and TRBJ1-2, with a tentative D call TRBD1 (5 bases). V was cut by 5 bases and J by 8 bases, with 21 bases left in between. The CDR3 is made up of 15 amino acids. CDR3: CASSLTLQEMKGYTF. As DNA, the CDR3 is TGTGCCAGCAGTCTTACCCTACAGGAAATGAAAGGCTACACCTTC.

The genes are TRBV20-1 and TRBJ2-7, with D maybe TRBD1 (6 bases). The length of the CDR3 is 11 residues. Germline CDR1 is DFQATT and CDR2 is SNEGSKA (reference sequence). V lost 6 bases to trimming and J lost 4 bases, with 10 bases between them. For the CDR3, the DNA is TGCAGTGCACACAGGGAGTACGAGCAGTACTTC. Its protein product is CSAHREYEQYF.

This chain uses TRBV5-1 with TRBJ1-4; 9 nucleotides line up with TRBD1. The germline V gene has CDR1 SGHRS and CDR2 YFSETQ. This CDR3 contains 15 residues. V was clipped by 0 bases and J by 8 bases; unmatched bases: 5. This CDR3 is CASSLEGQGQEKLFF. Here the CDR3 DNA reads TGCGCCAGCAGCTTGGAGGGACAGGGCCAAGAAAAACTGTTTTTT.

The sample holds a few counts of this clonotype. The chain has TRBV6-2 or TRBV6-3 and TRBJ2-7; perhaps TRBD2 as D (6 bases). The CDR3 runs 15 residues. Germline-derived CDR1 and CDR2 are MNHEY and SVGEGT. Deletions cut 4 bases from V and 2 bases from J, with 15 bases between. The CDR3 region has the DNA TGTGCCAGCAGTTTCCTTGGCGGGGACGCCTACGAGCAGTACTTC. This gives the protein CASSFLGGDAYEQYF.

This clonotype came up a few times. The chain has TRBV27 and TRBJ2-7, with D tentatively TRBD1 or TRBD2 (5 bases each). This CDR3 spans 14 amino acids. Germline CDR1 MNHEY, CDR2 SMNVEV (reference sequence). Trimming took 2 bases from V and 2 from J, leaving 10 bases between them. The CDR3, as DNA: TGTGCCAGCAGTTTAAGGGACCAAGCCTACGAGCAGTACTTC. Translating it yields CASSLRDQAYEQYF.

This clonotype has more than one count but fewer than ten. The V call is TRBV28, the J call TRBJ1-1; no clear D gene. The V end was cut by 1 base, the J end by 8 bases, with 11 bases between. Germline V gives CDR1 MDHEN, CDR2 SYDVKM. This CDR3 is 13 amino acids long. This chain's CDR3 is CASSLFKRTEAFF. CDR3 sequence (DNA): TGTGCCAGCAGTTTATTCAAGAGAACGGAAGCTTTCTTT.

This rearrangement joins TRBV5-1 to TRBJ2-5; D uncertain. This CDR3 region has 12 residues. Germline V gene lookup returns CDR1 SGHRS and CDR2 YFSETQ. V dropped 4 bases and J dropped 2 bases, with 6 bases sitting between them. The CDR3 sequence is CASSTPQETQYF. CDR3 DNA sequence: TGCGCCAGCAGCACTCCTCAAGAGACCCAGTACTTC.

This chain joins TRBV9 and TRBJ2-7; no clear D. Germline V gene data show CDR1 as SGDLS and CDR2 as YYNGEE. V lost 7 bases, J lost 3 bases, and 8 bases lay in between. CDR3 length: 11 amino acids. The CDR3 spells CASGRSYEQYF. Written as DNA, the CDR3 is TGTGCCAGCGGACGGAGCTACGAGCAGTACTTC.

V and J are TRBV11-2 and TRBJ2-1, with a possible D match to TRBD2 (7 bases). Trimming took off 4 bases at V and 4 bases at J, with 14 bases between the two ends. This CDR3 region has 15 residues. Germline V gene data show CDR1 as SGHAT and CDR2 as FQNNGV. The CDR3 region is CASSSMGGRYNEQFF. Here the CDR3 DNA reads TGTGCCAGCAGCTCCATGGGGGGGCGATACAATGAGCAGTTCTTC.

CDR3 bases: TGTGCCAGCAGCCTCGAGCGGGGACTAACCTACGAGCAGTACTTC. Residues: CASSLERGLTYEQYF. V is TRBV11-2 and J is TRBJ2-7; 7 bases line up with TRBD2. V lost 5 bases, J lost 2 bases, and 9 bases stayed unmatched. Germline V gene data show CDR1 as SGHAT and CDR2 as FQNNGV. The CDR3 has 15 residues.

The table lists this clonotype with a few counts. CDR3 in DNA: TGTGCCAGCAGCCCCCAAATTATAGACGAGCAGTACTTC. This encodes CASSPQIIDEQYF. This chain joins TRBV7-9 and TRBJ2-7; D gene unclear. Between the trimmed V and J ends, which lost 5 bases and 5 bases, there was a span of 13 bases. Germline V gene data show CDR1 as SEHNR and CDR2 as FQNEAQ (reference sequence). The CDR3 runs to 13 residues.

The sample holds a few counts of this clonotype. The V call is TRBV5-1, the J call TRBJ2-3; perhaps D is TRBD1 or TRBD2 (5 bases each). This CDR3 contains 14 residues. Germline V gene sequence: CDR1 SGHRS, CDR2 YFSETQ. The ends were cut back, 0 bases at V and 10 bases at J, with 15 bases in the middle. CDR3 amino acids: CASSLGDPVVSQYF. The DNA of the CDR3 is TGCGCCAGCAGCTTGGGGGACCCAGTCGTTTCGCAGTATTTT. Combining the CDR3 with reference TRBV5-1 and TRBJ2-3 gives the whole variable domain KAGVTQTPRYLIKTRGQQVTLSCSPISGHRSVSWYQQTPGQGLQFLFEYFSETQRNKGNFPGRFSGRQFSNSRSEMNVSTLELGDSALYLCASSLGDPVVSQYFGPGTRLTVL.

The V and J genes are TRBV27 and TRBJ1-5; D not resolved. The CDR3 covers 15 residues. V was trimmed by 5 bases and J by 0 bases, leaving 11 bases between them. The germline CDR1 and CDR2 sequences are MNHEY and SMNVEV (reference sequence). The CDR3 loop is CASSLSLNSNQPQHF. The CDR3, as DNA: TGTGCCAGCAGTCTTAGCCTTAATAGCAATCAGCCCCAGCATTTT.

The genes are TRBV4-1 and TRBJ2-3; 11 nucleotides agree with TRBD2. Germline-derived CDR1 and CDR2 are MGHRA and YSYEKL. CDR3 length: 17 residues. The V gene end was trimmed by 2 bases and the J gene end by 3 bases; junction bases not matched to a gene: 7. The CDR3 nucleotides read TGCGCCAGCAGCCAACCTTTAGCGGGGGGGCCAACAGATACGCAGTATTTT. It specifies CASSQPLAGGPTDTQYF.

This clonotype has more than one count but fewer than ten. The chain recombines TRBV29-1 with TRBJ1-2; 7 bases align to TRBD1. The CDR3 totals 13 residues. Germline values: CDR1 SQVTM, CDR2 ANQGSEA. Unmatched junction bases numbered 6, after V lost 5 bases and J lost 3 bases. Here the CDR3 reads CSVRRQGDYGYTF. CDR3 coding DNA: TGCAGCGTTCGACGACAGGGAGACTATGGCTACACCTTC.

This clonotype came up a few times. The CDR3 region has the DNA TGTGCCAGCACCCCTAATTCGGGGGGCGGGACAGATACGCAGTATTTT. Amino acids: CASTPNSGGGTDTQYF. The V and J genes are TRBV7-3 and TRBJ2-3; maybe TRBD2 (7 bases). In germline, CDR1 is SGHTA, CDR2 FQGTGA. The germline V and J ends were trimmed by 7 bases and 3 bases, with 20 bases remaining between them. This CDR3 contains 16 residues.

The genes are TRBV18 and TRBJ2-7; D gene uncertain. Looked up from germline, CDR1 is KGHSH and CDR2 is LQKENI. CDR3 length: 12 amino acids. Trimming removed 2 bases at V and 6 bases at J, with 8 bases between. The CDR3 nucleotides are TGTGCCAGCTCACCATCGGGTGGCGAGCAGTACTTC. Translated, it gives CASSPSGGEQYF.

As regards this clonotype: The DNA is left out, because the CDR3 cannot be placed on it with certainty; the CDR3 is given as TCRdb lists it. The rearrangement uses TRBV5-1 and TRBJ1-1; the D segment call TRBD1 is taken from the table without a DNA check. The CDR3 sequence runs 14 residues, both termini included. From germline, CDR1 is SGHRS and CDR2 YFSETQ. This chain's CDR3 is CASSFGQGNTEAFF.

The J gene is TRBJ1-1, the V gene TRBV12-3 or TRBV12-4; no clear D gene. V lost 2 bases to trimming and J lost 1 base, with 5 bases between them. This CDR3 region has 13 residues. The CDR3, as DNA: TGTGCCAGCAGTTTAAAAGCGAACACTGAAGCTTTCTTT. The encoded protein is CASSLKANTEAFF.

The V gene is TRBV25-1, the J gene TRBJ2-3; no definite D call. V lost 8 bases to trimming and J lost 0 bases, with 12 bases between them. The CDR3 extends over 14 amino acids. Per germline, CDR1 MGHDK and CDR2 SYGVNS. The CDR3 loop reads CASGYSLSTDTQYF. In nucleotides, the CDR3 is TGTGCCAGCGGTTACAGCCTCAGCACAGATACGCAGTATTTT. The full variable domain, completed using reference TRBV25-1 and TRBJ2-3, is EADIYQTPRYLVIGTGKKITLECSQTMGHDKMYWYQQDPGMELHLIHYSYGVNSTEKGDLSSESTVSRIRTEHFPLTLESARPSHTSQYLCASGYSLSTDTQYFGPGTRLTVL.